This note documents a single T cell receptor (beta chain) sequence. Its cognate antigen is unknown. The data are from a study of PD-1 blockade in classical Hodgkin lymphoma. CDR3 length: 15 amino acids. V shed 1 base and J shed 5 bases, with 14 bases lying between them. Germline CDR1 is SGHVS and CDR2 is FNYEAQ. Libraries were prepared by immunoSEQ multiplex PCR; TCRdb keeps only in-frame clonotypes and omits some of them. The sample gives some 25,000 clones, approximately 86% of which show up once; 6% to 8% is in the top ten. General study findings and limits: Complete responders possessed baseline diversity comparable to newly diagnosed patients.

No patient escaped relapse after autologous stem cell transplantation, and brentuximab vedotin exposure varied. CD8+ T cells were isolated from thawed PBMCs by magnetic negative selection. The rearrangement uses TRBV7-6 and TRBJ1-1, with a tentative D call TRBD1 (5 bases). The sequence came from a human donor with classical Hodgkin lymphoma. This specimen consisted of CD8+ T cells from blood, obtained at baseline. The CDR3 DNA sequence: TGTGCCAGCAGCTTAGTAGCAGGGAGGGGTACTGAAGCTTTCTTT. This encodes CASSLVAGRGTEAFF.